The next 24 T cell receptor beta chains were all read from a single sample in a study of blood T cell repertoires in COVID-19. The method was immunoSEQ multiplex PCR; TCRdb's version includes in-frame clones alone and lacks a portion of them. The sample lists about 59,000 clones; 70% to 80% were seen once. Sequences were obtained from peripheral blood. The receptors here all came from a man of 80 years or more with acute or convalescent COVID-19.

This chain uses TRBV5-1 with TRBJ2-3, with 10 positions matching TRBD2. Germline CDR1 is SGHRS and CDR2 is YFSETQ. The CDR3 consists of 16 residues. After removal of 1 base from V and 2 bases from J, the junction contained 4 bases not matched to a gene. CDR3 sequence: CASSLWGLANTDTQYF. CDR3 in DNA: TGCGCCAGCAGCTTGTGGGGACTAGCGAACACAGATACGCAGTATTTT.

There are a few counts of this clone. This chain joins TRBV5-1 and TRBJ1-1; 7 positions agree with TRBD1. V shed 3 bases, J shed 5 bases, and the junction held 7 bases outside the gene matches. The CDR3 has 14 residues. Germline values: CDR1 SGHRS, CDR2 YFSETQ. The CDR3 DNA reads as TGCGCCAGCAGCTATGACAGGGCGGGGACTGAAGCTTTCTTT. Its translation: CASSYDRAGTEAFF.

This clone has a single count. The J gene is TRBJ1-1, the V gene TRBV2, with D tentatively TRBD1 (6 bases). The CDR3 has 14 amino acids. CDR1 SNHLY and CDR2 FYNNEI come from the germline V gene. Trimming shortened V by 5 bases and J by 1 base, and 11 bases separated the two germline ends. The CDR3 DNA reads TGTGCCAGCAGTCCGGACAGACGGAACACTGAAGCTTTCTTT. It encodes CASSPDRRNTEAFF.

The chain links TRBV2 to TRBJ2-2, with D perhaps TRBD2 (5 bases). The V end lost 1 base, the J end lost 5 bases, and 11 bases lay between the germline ends. CDR3 size: 15 residues. The V gene's germline CDR1 is SNHLY and CDR2 FYNNEI. CDR3 residues: CASSEGTGWTGELFF. In DNA, the CDR3 is TGTGCCAGCAGTGAAGGAACGGGATGGACCGGGGAGCTGTTTTTT.

The chain is built from TRBV6-5 and TRBJ1-5, with D possibly TRBD1 on 5 matching bases. Per germline, CDR1 MNHEY and CDR2 SVGAGI. This CDR3 has 13 residues. Trimming removed 8 bases from V and 4 bases from J, with 12 bases in between. CDR3 sequence reads: CASLGGLNQPQHF. Written as DNA, the CDR3 is TGTGCCAGCCTGGGGGGGTTAAATCAGCCCCAGCATTTT.

V is TRBV5-1 and J is TRBJ2-5; D unclear. The CDR3 length is 16 residues. Germline V gene lookup returns CDR1 SGHRS and CDR2 YFSETQ. The ends were cut back, 0 bases at V and 2 bases at J, with 14 bases in the middle. CDR3 sequence (DNA): TGCGCCAGCAGCTTGGGGTCCTCAGGAATACAAGAGACCCAGTACTTC. It is translated as CASSLGSSGIQETQYF.

This clone turned up a few times. The V gene is TRBV12-3 or TRBV12-4, the J gene TRBJ1-1; no clear D. The CDR3 is made up of 12 amino acids. The germline V and J ends were trimmed by 7 bases and 6 bases, with 12 bases remaining between them. The CDR3 region is CASISSSAEAFF. CDR3 DNA sequence: TGTGCCAGCATTAGCTCAAGCGCTGAAGCTTTCTTT.

The sample holds one count of this clone. Here the CDR3 reads CASSEARASGRNNEQFF. The CDR3 DNA reads as TGTGCCAGCAGTGAAGCTCGGGCTAGCGGTAGAAACAATGAGCAGTTCTTC. V usage is TRBV6-1 and J usage is TRBJ2-1; TRBD2 aligns across 7 bases. The CDR3 has 17 residues. Germline lookup yields CDR1 MNHNS and CDR2 SASEGT. With 0 bases clipped from V and 5 bases from J, the junction kept 10 bases outside the gene matches.

This rearrangement joins TRBV6-5 to TRBJ1-3; D perhaps matches TRBD1 (5 bases). Trimming cost V 6 bases and J 4 bases, with 13 bases left between them. This CDR3 is 14 amino acids long. Germline V gene data show CDR1 as MNHEY and CDR2 as SVGAGI. The CDR3 sequence: CASRLRGSGNTIYF. Here the CDR3 DNA reads TGTGCCAGCAGACTGCGGGGGAGCGGAAACACCATATATTTT.

This chain joins TRBV25-1 and TRBJ2-1; 8 bases fit TRBD2. Looked up from germline, CDR1 is MGHDK and CDR2 is SYGVNS. This CDR3 has 18 amino acids. Trimming removed 2 bases from V and 6 bases from J; junction bases left unmatched: 15. The DNA for the CDR3 is TGTGCCAGCAGTGAACGGACTAGCAGCGAATCGGAGGTCAATGAGCAGTTCTTC. Amino acid sequence: CASSERTSSESEVNEQFF.

This chain uses TRBV24-1 with TRBJ2-3; unclear D gene. Germline V lookup: CDR1 KGHDR, CDR2 SFDVKD. The V gene lost 4 bases and the J gene lost 2 bases, with 9 bases spanning the gap. The CDR3 has 14 amino acids. The CDR3 loop is CATSEIGPTDTQYF. The CDR3 DNA sequence: TGTGCCACCAGTGAGATCGGTCCCACAGATACGCAGTATTTT.

V and J are TRBV6-5 and TRBJ2-7; TRBD2 aligns across 12 bases. The CDR3 loop spans 14 amino acids. Per germline, CDR1 MNHEY and CDR2 SVGAGI. Losses at the gene ends were 10 bases for V and 5 bases for J; bases not matched to a gene: 9. Here the CDR3 DNA reads TGTGCCACCTCCCGGACTAGCGGGACCCACGAGCAGTACTTC. This sequence encodes CATSRTSGTHEQYF.

The chain links TRBV7-2 to TRBJ2-7, with 9 positions matching TRBD1. The CDR3 runs to 15 residues. The junction had 2 bases not matched to a gene; V was cut back by 1 base and J by 1 base. Germline loops: CDR1 SGHTA, CDR2 FQGNSA. The CDR3 DNA sequence: TGTGCCAGCAGCTTAGTTGGGACAGGGTCCTACGAGCAGTACTTC. Encoded protein: CASSLVGTGSYEQYF.

The chain uses TRBV27 and TRBJ1-2, with 10 bases aligning to TRBD1. After removal of 4 bases from V and 2 bases from J, the junction contained 13 bases not matched to a gene. CDR1 is MNHEY, CDR2 SMNVEV, per germline (reference sequence). CDR3 length: 18 amino acids. CDR3 in amino acids: CASSSTTGGAPSNYGYTF. The CDR3 DNA is TGTGCCAGCAGTTCAACGACAGGGGGCGCGCCGTCGAACTATGGCTACACCTTC.

The J gene is TRBJ1-1, the V gene TRBV29-1; D is unclear. The germline V gene encodes CDR1 SQVTM and CDR2 ANQGSEA. V dropped 3 bases and J dropped 1 base, with 9 bases sitting between them. The CDR3 has 13 amino acids. CDR3 in amino acids: CSVDGLTNTEAFF. CDR3 sequence (DNA): TGCAGCGTTGATGGACTTACGAACACTGAAGCTTTCTTT.

The V gene is TRBV29-1, the J gene TRBJ2-7, with 7 bases matching TRBD1. The germline V gene has CDR1 SQVTM and CDR2 ANQGSEA. With V trimmed by 3 bases and J by 5 bases, 10 bases remained unmatched. This CDR3 is built from 14 residues. CDR3 amino acids: CSVEVGQAEDEQYF. CDR3 coding DNA: TGCAGCGTTGAGGTCGGACAGGCCGAGGACGAGCAGTACTTC.

V is TRBV11-2 and J is TRBJ1-4; 9 bases are a match to TRBD1. V trimming: 1 base; J trimming: 5 bases; junction bases outside the gene matches: 2. This CDR3 has 15 amino acids. Germline CDR1 SGHAT, CDR2 FQNNGV. CDR3 loop: CASSLGGTGNEKLFF. CDR3 nucleotides: TGTGCCAGCAGCTTAGGTGGGACAGGGAATGAAAAACTGTTTTTT.

The chain carries TRBV19 and TRBJ1-1; D gene uncertain. The V end lost 4 bases, the J end lost 3 bases, and 12 bases lay between the germline ends. Germline V gives CDR1 LNHDA, CDR2 SQIVND (reference sequence). This CDR3 contains 14 residues. CDR3 sequence reads: CASSNRVSDTEAFF. As DNA, the CDR3 is TGTGCCAGTAGTAATCGGGTCTCCGACACTGAAGCTTTCTTT.

Concerning this clone itself: At one boundary the junction diverges from the germline segment, which might be a read error. The chain links TRBV2 to TRBJ2-1, with 10 bases lining up with TRBD2. CDR3 length equals 14 residues. Looked up from germline, CDR1 is SNHLY and CDR2 is FYNNEI. CDR3 sequence reads: CASSEGASGGPGIF. CDR3 bases: TGTGCCAGCAGTGAAGGGGCTAGCGGGGGCCCTGGGATCTTC.

J is TRBJ2-1 and V is TRBV3-1 (or the pseudogene TRBV3-2); 7 nucleotides agree with TRBD2. Trimming removed 5 bases from V and 13 bases from J; junction bases left unmatched: 11. The CDR3 covers 13 residues. Germline values: CDR1 LGHDT, CDR2 YNNKEL (reference sequence). The CDR3 loop is CASSSSGAPLQFF. The CDR3, as DNA: TGTGCCAGCAGCTCTAGCGGAGCCCCCCTCCAGTTCTTC.

This clone was picked up one time. The gene calls are TRBV2 and TRBJ2-3; TRBD2 agrees at 10 bases. CDR3 length equals 14 residues. After removal of 10 bases from V and 0 bases from J, the junction contained 4 bases not matched to a gene. Germline CDR1 SNHLY, CDR2 FYNNEI. The CDR3 nucleotides read TGTGCCACTAGGACTAGCGGAAGCACAGATACGCAGTATTTT. This codes for CATRTSGSTDTQYF. The complete variable domain, with remaining parts taken from reference TRBV2 and TRBJ2-3, reads EPEVTQTPSHQVTQMGQEVILRCVPISNHLYFYWYRQILGQKVEFLVSFYNNEISEKSEIFDDQFSVERPDGSNFTLKIRSTKLEDSAMYFCATRTSGSTDTQYFGPGTRLTVL.

The rearrangement joins TRBV12-3 or TRBV12-4 to TRBJ2-1, with a tentative D call TRBD1 (6 bases). The CDR3 consists of 13 residues. Trimming cost V 1 base and J 6 bases, with 7 bases left between them. In DNA form, the CDR3 reads TGTGCCAGCAGTTTAGTAGGGGGCAATGAGCAGTTCTTC. Translation gives CASSLVGGNEQFF.

In this sample, this clone turned up a few times. The chain recombines TRBV7-2 with TRBJ2-7; D possibly corresponds to TRBD1 (6 bases). Trimming cost V 1 base and J 6 bases, with 16 bases left between them. Per the germline V gene, CDR1 is SGHTA and CDR2 is FQGNSA. The CDR3 extends over 15 amino acids. The CDR3 protein is CASSLGTTGSSEQYF. The CDR3 nucleotides read TGTGCCAGCAGCTTAGGCACTACAGGGTCGAGCGAGCAGTACTTC.

The genes are TRBV9 and TRBJ2-3; possible D gene TRBD1, 6 bases. The CDR3 contains 14 residues. Per germline, CDR1 SGDLS and CDR2 YYNGEE. The V gene lost 0 bases and the J gene lost 5 bases, with 10 bases spanning the gap. The CDR3 reads CASSVGQGRDTQYF. The CDR3 DNA sequence: TGTGCCAGCAGCGTAGGCCAGGGGCGAGATACGCAGTATTTT. The variable domain in full, completed from reference TRBV9 and TRBJ2-3, reads DSGVTQTPKHLITATGQRVTLRCSPRSGDLSVYWYQQSLDQGLQFLIQYYNGEERAKGNILERFSAQQFPDLHSELNLSSLELGDSALYFCASSVGQGRDTQYFGPGTRLTVL.